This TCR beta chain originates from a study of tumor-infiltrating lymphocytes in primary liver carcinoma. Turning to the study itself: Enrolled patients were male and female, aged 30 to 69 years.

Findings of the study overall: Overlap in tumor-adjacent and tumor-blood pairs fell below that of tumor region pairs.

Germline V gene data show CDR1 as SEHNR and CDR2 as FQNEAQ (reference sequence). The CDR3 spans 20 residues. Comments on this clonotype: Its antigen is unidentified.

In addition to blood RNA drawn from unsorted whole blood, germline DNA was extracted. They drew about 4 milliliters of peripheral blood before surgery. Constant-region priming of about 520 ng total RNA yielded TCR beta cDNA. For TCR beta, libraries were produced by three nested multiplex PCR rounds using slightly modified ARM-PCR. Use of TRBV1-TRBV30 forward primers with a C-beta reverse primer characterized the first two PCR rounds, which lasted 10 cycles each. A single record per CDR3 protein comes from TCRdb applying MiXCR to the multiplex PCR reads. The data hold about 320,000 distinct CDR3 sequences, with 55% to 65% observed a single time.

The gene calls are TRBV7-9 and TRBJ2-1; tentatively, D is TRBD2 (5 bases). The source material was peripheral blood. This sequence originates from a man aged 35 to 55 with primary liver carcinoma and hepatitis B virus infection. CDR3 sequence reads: CAISRRPTRGAPELYNEQFF. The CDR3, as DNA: TGTGCTATCAGCCGACGACCCACCCGGGGAGCGCCGGAACTATACAATGAGCAGTTCTTC.